These T cell receptor beta chains were read from a single sample in a study of blood T cell repertoires in COVID-19. Assay used: immunoSEQ multiplex PCR; TCRdb lists only in-frame clones, some missing. The sample shows 150,000 to 200,000 clones, about 85% of them seen only once. Sequenced material: peripheral blood. Receptors originate from a woman aged 40 to 55 with COVID-19, enrolled during active disease. Both conserved end residues are part of each CDR3. A D gene is named only where the DNA matches it firmly. Rows give clone size only sometimes, using once, few, many, or a class for an expanded clone.

TRBV19,few,TRBD1,TRBJ1-5,CATGSTGVQPQHF,TGTGCCACCGGATCGACAGGGGTTCAGCCCCAGCATTTT
TRBV5-1,NA,NA,TRBJ2-7,CASSLEGVGSYEQYF,TGCGCCAGCAGCTTGGAGGGAGTGGGGTCCTACGAGCAGTACTTC
TRBV7-9,NA,NA,TRBJ1-1,CASSQGGTEAFF,TGTGCCAGCAGCCAAGGGGGCACTGAAGCTTTCTTT
TRBV11-2,NA,TRBD1,TRBJ2-1,CASRSGQGVSEQFF,TGTGCCAGCAGGTCGGGACAGGGGGTCAGTGAGCAGTTCTTC
TRBV7-9,once,NA,TRBJ1-4,CASSRGGENEKLFF,TGTGCCAGCAGCCGAGGGGGGGAAAATGAAAAACTGTTTTTT
TRBV12-3/TRBV12-4,NA,NA,TRBJ1-2,CASSRGIYGYTF,TGTGCCAGCAGTCGGGGGATCTATGGCTACACCTTC
TRBV3-1/TRBV3-2,NA,NA,TRBJ2-7,CASSPTLQTYEQYF,TGTGCCAGCAGCCCCACGCTACAGACCTACGAGCAGTACTTC
TRBV3-1/TRBV3-2,NA,TRBD2,TRBJ2-1,CASSQVLAAHNEQFF,TGTGCCAGCAGCCAGGTGCTAGCGGCCCACAATGAGCAGTTCTTC
TRBV10-2,NA,TRBD2,TRBJ2-1,CASTPSGRRYNEQFF,TGCGCCAGCACCCCTAGCGGGAGGCGCTACAATGAGCAGTTCTTC
TRBV30,few,NA,TRBJ2-3,CAWSPSASLTTDTQYF,TGTGCCTGGAGCCCTAGCGCGAGCCTGACCACAGATACGCAGTATTTT
TRBV29-1,NA,NA,TRBJ2-3,CSVVGQTDTQYF,TGCAGCGTTGTAGGACAGACAGATACGCAGTATTTT
TRBV6-5,NA,NA,TRBJ1-2,CASSYTTQGFGYGYTF,TGTGCCAGCAGTTACACTACGCAGGGTTTCGGCTATGGCTACACCTTC
TRBV10-1,NA,NA,TRBJ2-1,CASSESVGGGVFF,TGCGCCAGCAGTGAGTCTGTGGGCGGAGGCGTGTTCTTC
TRBV2,NA,NA,TRBJ1-5,CASRMTDTYNQPQHF,TGTGCCAGCAGAATGACAGATACATACAATCAGCCCCAGCATTTT
TRBV27,once,TRBD2,TRBJ2-3,CASSFRRLADFTDTQYF,TGTGCCAGCAGTTTTCGCAGACTAGCGGACTTCACAGATACGCAGTATTTT
TRBV5-1,once,TRBD1,TRBJ1-3,CASSYGTGQSNTIYF,TGCGCCAGCAGCTACGGGACAGGGCAGTCAAACACCATATATTTT
TRBV29-1,few,TRBD1,TRBJ2-2,CSVRQGDTGELFF,TGCAGCGTCCGACAGGGGGACACCGGGGAGCTGTTTTTT
TRBV7-9,NA,TRBD1,TRBJ1-4,CASSFIGQGNKEKLFF,TGTGCCAGCAGCTTTATCGGACAGGGGAATAAGGAAAAACTGTTTTTT
TRBV7-2,once,TRBD1,TRBJ1-4,CASSLGQGNRGDEKLFF,TGTGCCAGCAGCCTGGGACAGGGGAATAGAGGGGATGAAAAACTGTTTTTT
TRBV5-1,NA,NA,TRBJ1-2,CANYPESDPPYGYTF,TGCGCCAACTACCCGGAATCCGACCCACCCTATGGCTACACCTTC
TRBV11-1,NA,TRBD2,TRBJ2-1,CASSLGASGNNEQFF,TGTGCCAGCAGCTTAGGGGCTAGCGGAAACAATGAGCAGTTCTTC
TRBV15,once,TRBD2,TRBJ2-1,CATSPGGLAGVFGDEQFF,TGTGCCACCAGCCCCGGGGGACTAGCGGGAGTCTTTGGGGATGAGCAGTTCTTC